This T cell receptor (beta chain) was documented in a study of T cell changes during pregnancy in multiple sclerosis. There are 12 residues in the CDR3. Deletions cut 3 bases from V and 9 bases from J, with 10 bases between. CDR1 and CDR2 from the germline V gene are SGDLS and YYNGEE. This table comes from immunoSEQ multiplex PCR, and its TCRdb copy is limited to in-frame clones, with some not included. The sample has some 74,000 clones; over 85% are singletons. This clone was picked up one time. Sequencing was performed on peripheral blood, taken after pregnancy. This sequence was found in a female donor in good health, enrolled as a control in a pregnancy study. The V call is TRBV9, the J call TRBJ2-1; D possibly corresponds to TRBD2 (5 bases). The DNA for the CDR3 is TGTGCCAGCAGCGAAAGGGAGAGTGAGCAGTTCTTC. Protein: CASSERESEQFF.